The rows below give T cell receptor beta chains drawn from one sample of a study of monozygotic twins with inflammatory bowel disease. No DNA is given; TCRdb re-called the 5' RACE reads and lists each CDR3 protein once. The table lists more than 300,000 distinct CDR3 sequences. Sample: blood. The origin of the receptors is a human donor with ulcerative colitis or Crohn's disease, or a healthy co-twin of an affected twin (not recorded which). Both conserved end residues are part of each CDR3.

cdr3_length j_call v_call cdr3_aa
14 TRBJ2-1 TRBV18 CASRQGAFRNEQFF
16 TRBJ2-5 TRBV5-1 CASSADGAGGIETQYF
14 TRBJ2-7 TRBV12-3/TRBV12-4 CASSNRDSPREQYF
16 TRBJ2-1 TRBV12-3/TRBV12-4 CASSSAGTSGRVEQFF
13 TRBJ1-1 TRBV7-9 CASSLAFDGEAFF
15 TRBJ2-3 TRBV15 CATSKELGLTDTQYF
17 TRBJ2-1 TRBV5-1 CASSLMGMGLAGAEQFF
13 TRBJ1-2 TRBV7-8 CASSLAITYGYTF
13 TRBJ1-6 TRBV5-1 CASSFGADSPLHF
16 TRBJ1-1 TRBV7-9 CASSEGWDRENTEAFF
14 TRBJ2-5 TRBV2 CASSRPDSQETQYF
13 TRBJ2-7 TRBV28 CASRDLAAGEQYF
15 TRBJ1-2 TRBV4-3 CASSQAKDRDYGYTF
16 TRBJ2-5 TRBV7-2 CASSLFPPVIQETQYF
13 TRBJ2-7 TRBV5-1 CASSLSTDYEQYF
19 TRBJ1-5 TRBV5-1 CASSLYPRDRGGVNQPQHF
17 TRBJ2-3 TRBV3-1 CASSQGGPMRGTDTQYF
13 TRBJ1-5 TRBV28 CASSSEPRQPQHF
13 TRBJ2-3 TRBV7-8 CASSPRAPDTQYF
15 TRBJ1-3 TRBV19 CASAREGGSGNTIYF
14 TRBJ2-7 TRBV29-1 CSVERTSGSYEQYF
12 TRBJ1-4 TRBV29-1 CSVVWGQEKLFF
17 TRBJ2-1 TRBV5-1 CASSPSPSGRAYNEQFF
14 TRBJ1-1 TRBV5-1 CASSLEGVSTEAFF
14 TRBJ2-1 TRBV20-1 CSAGGGLLYNEQFF
18 TRBJ1-2 TRBV28 CASSRGRGTPISNYGYTF
17 TRBJ2-1 TRBV4-3 CASSQDVAGEIYNEQFF
12 TRBJ1-1 TRBV15 CATSRDRWQAFF
12 TRBJ2-1 TRBV3-1 CASSSRQNEQFF
16 TRBJ2-4 TRBV20-1 CSAGGGQGDVVYIQYF
15 TRBJ1-1 TRBV27 CASSLYTEMNTEAFF
17 TRBJ2-1 TRBV5-1 CASSPRLTSGGGGEQFF
14 TRBJ2-5 TRBV7-6 CASSLGSTSETQYF
12 TRBJ2-5 TRBV6-6 CASSYSPETQYF
11 TRBJ2-5 TRBV29-1 CSGAGEETQYF
14 TRBJ2-2 TRBV6-6 CASIRDPLDGELFF
17 TRBJ1-4 TRBV5-1 CASSLDGRARNNEKLFF
17 TRBJ2-4 TRBV7-2 CASSLGVGPLAKNIQYF
13 TRBJ1-1 TRBV5-1 CASKVQWNTEAFF
15 TRBJ2-7 TRBV11-2 CASSLVSGFTYEQYF
13 TRBJ2-2 TRBV10-3 CAISERVTGELFF
14 TRBJ1-2 TRBV6-5 CASSYTGGNYGYTF
11 TRBJ1-1 TRBV6-5 CASSWNTEAFF
16 TRBJ2-3 TRBV12-3/TRBV12-4 CASRTPGTGIPDTQYF
13 TRBJ2-1 TRBV6-5 CASGQGAVNEQFF
14 TRBJ1-1 TRBV29-1 CSVRISTMNTEAFF
14 TRBJ2-5 TRBV28 CASKGGAGIETQYF